Listed here are 29 T cell receptor beta chains from one sample, sequenced in a study of blood T cell repertoires in COVID-19. Repertoires were generated with immunoSEQ multiplex PCR, while TCRdb's copy carries only in-frame clones and drops some. The data contain 150,000 or so clones, 84% of them seen just once; the ten biggest clones take up nearly 8%. The material sequenced was PBMCs or T cells enriched from blood (not recorded which). These receptors all stem from a woman between 50 and 59 years old who had recovered from COVID-19.

The chain combines TRBV12-3 or TRBV12-4 with TRBJ2-7, with D maybe TRBD2 (6 bases). Trimming stripped 3 bases from V and 3 bases from J, with 9 bases between. There are 13 residues in the CDR3. Here the CDR3 reads CASSFRGIYEQYF. CDR3 in DNA: TGTGCCAGCAGTTTCCGGGGGATCTACGAGCAGTACTTC.

This clone was found once. The V call is TRBV5-1, the J call TRBJ2-5; D is perhaps TRBD2 (6 bases). The V and J ends lost 4 bases and 4 bases respectively, with 20 bases between them. The CDR3 covers 16 residues. Germline lookup yields CDR1 SGHRS and CDR2 YFSETQ. This CDR3 reads CASSGGRGSAGETQYF. CDR3 in DNA: TGCGCCAGCAGCGGGGGGAGAGGTTCGGCGGGAGAGACCCAGTACTTC.

The chain combines TRBV4-2 with TRBJ2-3; TRBD2 matches 10 bases. The ends lost 5 bases at V and 0 bases at J; junction bases unmatched: 8. The CDR3 has 17 amino acids. Per the germline V gene, CDR1 is LGHNA and CDR2 is YNFKEQ. The CDR3: CASSLAGGFTSTDTQYF. The CDR3 region has the DNA TGTGCCAGCAGCTTAGCGGGGGGCTTTACTAGCACAGATACGCAGTATTTT.

The chain combines TRBV7-9 with TRBJ2-1; a possible D gene is TRBD1 (5 bases). Trimming pared 2 bases from V and 0 bases from J, leaving 14 bases between. Germline CDR1 and CDR2: SEHNR and FQNEAQ (reference sequence). This CDR3 has 17 residues. CDR3 sequence: CASSLWQGVSSYNEQFF. CDR3 DNA sequence: TGTGCCAGCAGCTTATGGCAGGGTGTAAGCTCCTACAATGAGCAGTTCTTC.

The chain combines TRBV5-1 with TRBJ1-1, with D possibly matching TRBD1 (5 bases). The V and J ends lost 4 bases and 0 bases respectively, with 13 bases between them. The CDR3 sequence is 15 residues long. CDR1 is SGHRS and CDR2 is YFSETQ in the germline V gene. CDR3 residues: CASSLAGSMNTEAFF. CDR3 DNA: TGCGCCAGCAGCCTGGCAGGGTCGATGAACACTGAAGCTTTCTTT. Combining the CDR3 with reference TRBV5-1 and TRBJ1-1 gives the whole variable domain KAGVTQTPRYLIKTRGQQVTLSCSPISGHRSVSWYQQTPGQGLQFLFEYFSETQRNKGNFPGRFSGRQFSNSRSEMNVSTLELGDSALYLCASSLAGSMNTEAFFGQGTRLTVV.

The genes are TRBV5-5 and TRBJ2-5; 7 bases map to TRBD1. The germline gives CDR1 SGHKS, CDR2 YYEKEE (reference sequence). Trimming took 4 bases from V and 2 from J; bases not matched to a gene: 5. CDR3 length: 14 amino acids. DNA for the CDR3: TGTGCCAGCAGCACCCTGACAGGGCAAGAGACCCAGTACTTC. Amino acids: CASSTLTGQETQYF.

The chain links TRBV10-2 to TRBJ1-6, with no clear D. The CDR3 contains 17 residues. V was pared by 2 bases and J by 0 bases, with 11 bases between. Germline CDR1 WSHSY, CDR2 SAAADI. The CDR3 coding sequence is TGCGCCAGCAGTGAGGGGGAGTCGAGCTCCTATAATTCACCCCTCCACTTT. Its protein is CASSEGESSSYNSPLHF.

The J gene is TRBJ1-1, the V gene TRBV10-3; TRBD1 matches at 8 bases. The V and J ends lost 6 bases and 6 bases, in that order; junction bases with no gene match: 15. The CDR3 consists of 16 residues. Germline V CDR1 and CDR2: ENHRY, SYGVKD. CDR3 bases: TGTGCCATCAGCCCATTAACAGGGGGAGATTTGGCTGAAGCTTTCTTT. Its protein product is CAISPLTGGDLAEAFF.

This clone was detected ten times or more. The CDR3 region is CASSLAGGASNQPQHF. In DNA form, the CDR3 reads TGTGCCAGCAGCTTGGCTGGAGGAGCTAGCAATCAGCCCCAGCATTTT. The rearrangement links TRBV5-6 to TRBJ1-5; D not certain. The V end lost 0 bases, the J end lost 0 bases, and 10 bases lay between the germline ends. The CDR3 loop spans 16 amino acids. Germline V CDR1 and CDR2: SGHDT, YYEEEE.

V is TRBV5-8 and J is TRBJ1-5; 8 bases agree with TRBD1. The CDR3 covers 15 residues. After removal of 4 bases from V and 6 bases from J, the junction contained 9 bases not matched to a gene. Germline V CDR1 and CDR2: SGHTS, YDEGEE. This chain's CDR3 is CASSGTTGGSQPQHF. CDR3 DNA sequence: TGTGCCAGCAGCGGAACCACAGGGGGATCTCAGCCCCAGCATTTT.

This chain connects TRBV14 to TRBJ2-3; TRBD1 is a possible D gene (5 bases). CDR1 SGHDN and CDR2 FVKESK come from the germline V gene. V lost 2 bases, J lost 5 bases, and 11 bases lay in between. This CDR3 has 14 amino acids. Written as DNA, the CDR3 is TGTGCCAGCAGCCAACAACCCCAGGGAGATACGCAGTATTTT. It yields the protein CASSQQPQGDTQYF.

This chain uses TRBV6-1 with TRBJ1-5; the match to TRBD1 covers 9 bases. The V and J ends lost 4 bases and 3 bases, in that order; junction bases with no gene match: 19. The CDR3 covers 20 residues. Germline CDR1 reads MNHNS; CDR2 reads SASEGT. The DNA for the CDR3 is TGTGCCAGCAGTGGTACCGGGACAGGGCTATCATCAGGGCTCAATCAGCCCCAGCATTTT. Translation: CASSGTGTGLSSGLNQPQHF.

This chain links TRBV6-5 with TRBJ1-2; D is unclear. Deletions cut 6 bases from V and 1 base from J, with 9 bases between. In germline, CDR1 is MNHEY, CDR2 SVGAGI. CDR3 length: 13 residues. DNA of the CDR3: TGTGCCAGCAGCCTACAGCTTAACTATGGCTACACCTTC. Amino acid sequence: CASSLQLNYGYTF.

The V and J genes are TRBV29-1 and TRBJ1-3; 9 nucleotides align to TRBD1. The CDR3 is made up of 14 amino acids. The germline gives CDR1 SQVTM, CDR2 ANQGSEA. Unmatched junction bases numbered 6, after V lost 7 bases and J lost 2 bases. CDR3 sequence (DNA): TGCAGCGCGGGACAGGGAGGGACTGGAAACACCATATATTTT. Translating it yields CSAGQGGTGNTIYF. Together with reference TRBV29-1 and TRBJ1-3, the CDR3 gives the full variable domain: SAVISQKPSRDICQRGTSLTIQCQVDSQVTMMFWYRQQPGQSLTLIATANQGSEATYESGFVIDKFPISRPNLTFSTLTVSNMSPEDSSIYLCSAGQGGTGNTIYFGEGSWLTVV.

Only one count was recorded for this clone. V gene TRBV4-3 combines with J gene TRBJ1-1; TRBD1 matches 8 bases. Germline-derived CDR1 and CDR2 are LGHNA and YSLEER. This CDR3 is built from 15 residues. V was clipped by 0 bases and J by 4 bases; unmatched bases: 4. The DNA for the CDR3 is TGCGCCAGCAGCCAAGATAGGACAGGGACCACTGAAGCTTTCTTT. Translation gives CASSQDRTGTTEAFF.

The rearrangement uses TRBV11-2 and TRBJ2-7, with TRBD1 matching over 8 bases. The CDR3 consists of 15 residues. Trimming took 4 bases from V and 3 from J; bases not matched to a gene: 8. Germline CDR1 and CDR2: SGHAT and FQNNGV. The CDR3 DNA reads TGTGCCAGCAGCTCCCGGGACAGGAGTTACTACGAGCAGTACTTC. It encodes CASSSRDRSYYEQYF.

V usage is TRBV19 and J usage is TRBJ1-5; D is ambiguous. From germline, CDR1 is LNHDA and CDR2 SQIVND (reference sequence). V was shortened by 5 bases and J by 5 bases, with 10 bases between the two germline ends. CDR3 length: 13 amino acids. The CDR3 bases are TGTGCCAGTAGTTTTCAGGATGATCAGCCCCAGCATTTT. This codes for CASSFQDDQPQHF.

The chain is built from TRBV7-9 and TRBJ1-1; weak D call: TRBD1 (5 bases). The CDR3 length is 16 residues. Per germline, CDR1 SEHNR and CDR2 FQNEAQ (reference sequence). The ends were cut back, 5 bases at V and 2 bases at J, with 18 bases in the middle. CDR3 nucleotide sequence: TGTGCCAGCAGCCCGACGGACATAATTAAAAACACTGAAGCTTTCTTT. Its translation is CASSPTDIIKNTEAFF. Supplemented by reference TRBV7-9 and TRBJ1-1, the full variable domain reads DTGVSQNPRHKITKRGQNVTFRCDPISEHNRLYWYRQTLGQGPEFLTYFQNEAQLEKSRLLSDRFSAERPKGSFSTLEIQRTEQGDSAMYLCASSPTDIIKNTEAFFGQGTRLTVV.

The chain is built from TRBV6-5 and TRBJ2-7, with a weak D call TRBD1 (6 bases). The length of the CDR3 is 14 residues. Deletions cut 6 bases from V and 7 bases from J, with 19 bases between. Per the germline V gene, CDR1 is MNHEY and CDR2 is SVGAGI. CDR3 sequence reads: CASRSGTPPWEQYF. CDR3 DNA: TGTGCCAGCAGGTCCGGGACACCGCCTTGGGAGCAGTACTTC.

The J gene is TRBJ1-2, the V gene TRBV19, with 8 bases aligning to TRBD1. V gave up 10 bases and J gave up 0 bases; unmatched junction bases: 10. The germline CDR1 and CDR2 sequences are LNHDA and SQIVND (reference sequence). The CDR3 is made up of 15 amino acids. This CDR3 reads CAIRDRRGANYGYTF. The DNA for the CDR3 is TGTGCCATAAGGGACAGGCGAGGTGCTAACTATGGCTACACCTTC.

The V call is TRBV11-2, the J call TRBJ1-2; 7 bases line up with TRBD1. The CDR3 extends over 14 amino acids. The junction had 3 bases not matched to a gene; V was cut back by 3 bases and J by 2 bases. Looked up from germline, CDR1 is SGHAT and CDR2 is FQNNGV. CDR3 bases: TGTGCCAGCAGCTTTGTGGACAGGAACTATGGCTACACCTTC. Protein sequence: CASSFVDRNYGYTF.

The rearrangement uses TRBV11-3 and TRBJ2-1; D is unresolved. Germline lookup yields CDR1 SGHNT and CDR2 YENEEA. This CDR3 region has 14 residues. V lost 7 bases and J lost 0, with 10 bases in between. The CDR3 protein is CASTRLDSYNEQFF. The CDR3 nucleotides are TGTGCCAGCACCCGACTTGACTCCTACAATGAGCAGTTCTTC.

The V gene is TRBV5-1, the J gene TRBJ1-1; D unclear. V lost 1 base to trimming and J lost 4 bases, with 8 bases between them. This CDR3 region has 13 residues. Per the germline V gene, CDR1 is SGHRS and CDR2 is YFSETQ. CDR3 DNA sequence: TGCGCCAGCAGCTTGATTGCGGGCACTGAAGCTTTCTTT. This translates into CASSLIAGTEAFF.

CDR3 amino acids: CASSLQGAPYEQYF. CDR3 bases: TGCGCCAGCAGCCTCCAGGGGGCACCCTACGAGCAGTACTTC. The chain has TRBV5-1 and TRBJ2-7; 8 nucleotides agree with TRBD1. This CDR3 contains 14 residues. Trimming at V came to 4 bases and at J to 2 bases, leaving 5 bases not matched to a gene. CDR1 is SGHRS and CDR2 is YFSETQ in the germline V gene.

The table lists this clone with a count of one. This chain joins TRBV6-2 or TRBV6-3 and TRBJ2-5; 7 bases fit TRBD1. CDR3 length equals 14 residues. CDR1 is MNHEY and CDR2 is SVGEGT in the germline V gene. V shed 5 bases and J 3 bases; nucleotides not matched to a gene: 6. The CDR3: CASSIRDRKETQYF. The CDR3 region has the DNA TGTGCCAGCAGTATCCGGGACAGAAAAGAGACCCAGTACTTC.

The rearrangement uses TRBV7-6 and TRBJ1-5; 7 positions match TRBD1. Germline CDR1 reads SGHVS; CDR2 reads FNYEAQ. With 1 base clipped from V and 5 bases from J, the junction kept 5 bases outside the gene matches. CDR3 length: 15 residues. CDR3 DNA: TGTGCCAGCAGCTTAGGGACAGGATGGCATCAGCCCCAGCATTTT. It specifies CASSLGTGWHQPQHF.

The rearrangement joins TRBV9 to TRBJ1-4; D remains ambiguous. This CDR3 contains 13 residues. Deletions cut 0 bases from V and 8 bases from J, with 8 bases between. Germline-derived CDR1 and CDR2 are SGDLS and YYNGEE. CDR3 region: CASSVDWSEKLFF. The CDR3 nucleotides are TGTGCCAGCAGCGTAGACTGGTCCGAAAAACTGTTTTTT. Variable domain in full (rest from reference TRBV9 and TRBJ1-4): DSGVTQTPKHLITATGQRVTLRCSPRSGDLSVYWYQQSLDQGLQFLIQYYNGEERAKGNILERFSAQQFPDLHSELNLSSLELGDSALYFCASSVDWSEKLFFGSGTQLSVL.

This chain connects TRBV7-2 to TRBJ2-7; D gene ambiguous. Germline CDR1 SGHTA, CDR2 FQGNSA. The CDR3 consists of 12 residues. Deletions cut 5 bases from V and 3 bases from J, with 8 bases between. The CDR3 nucleotides are TGTGCCAGCAGCGATGGCGGCTACGAGCAGTACTTC. As protein: CASSDGGYEQYF.

The V gene is TRBV3-1 (or the pseudogene TRBV3-2), the J gene TRBJ2-5, with D unresolved. This CDR3 comprises 14 residues. Germline V gene lookup returns CDR1 LGHDT and CDR2 YNNKEL (reference sequence). V was clipped by 5 bases and J by 5 bases, with 15 bases between them. This CDR3 is CASSALTPSETQYF. DNA for the CDR3: TGTGCCAGCAGCGCGCTTACCCCGTCCGAGACCCAGTACTTC.